This TCR beta chain was documented in a study of T cell responses to AZD1222 COVID-19 vaccine. Per the germline V gene, CDR1 is SGHRS and CDR2 is YFSETQ. This CDR3 is 18 amino acids long. V gave up 8 bases and J gave up 4 bases; unmatched junction bases: 20. Profiled with immunoSEQ multiplex PCR; TCRdb holds only in-frame clones, not every one. The sample has around 78,000 clones, about nine tenths seen once; the top ten hold less than 25%. This specimen was peripheral blood, taken on day 0 of AZD1222 vaccination. The sequence was collected from an adult in good health. The chain joins TRBV5-1 to TRBJ2-3; TRBD2 agrees at 9 bases. The CDR3 DNA follows: TGCGCCAGTGCCCCTCTAGCAGTTGGTAGCGGGGGAGCAGATACGCAGTATTTT. Its protein is CASAPLAVGSGGADTQYF.